This is a list of T cell receptor beta chains from one sample in a study of shared clonotypes between healthy human individuals. Sequenced by immunoSEQ multiplex PCR; TCRdb stores in-frame clones only, minus some. This table holds approximately 500,000 clones, roughly 85% found once. Sequencing used PBMCs. The receptors shown here come from a woman aged 40 to 50 in good health. Some clones in this sample may be carry-over from other donors' samples. CDR3s include the opening cysteine and the closing phenylalanine or tryptophan. A D gene is named only where the DNA matches it firmly. Clone size is stated in some rows and not others, as once, few, many or a class when expanded.

clone_size,d_call,v_call,j_call,cdr3_nt,cdr3_aa
NA,NA,TRBV7-8,TRBJ2-1,TGTGCCAGCAGCCCCAATAGTGGACACCTAGGTGTCGATGAGCAGTTCTTC,CASSPNSGHLGVDEQFF
NA,NA,TRBV6-6,TRBJ2-1,TGTGCCAGCAGCTGGCGGAATGAGCAGTTCTTC,CASSWRNEQFF
NA,TRBD1,TRBV6-6,TRBJ1-5,TGTGCCAGCAGTTCTGCCCCGGACAGGGTCAATCAGCCCCAGCATTTT,CASSSAPDRVNQPQHF
NA,NA,TRBV7-9,TRBJ2-1,TGTGCCAGCAGCTTAGGATCAGGCTCGGGGCAGTTCTTC,CASSLGSGSGQFF
NA,NA,TRBV2,TRBJ2-7,TGTGCCAGCAGCTCCTTTTACGAGCAGTACTTC,CASSSFYEQYF
once,TRBD2,TRBV11-2,TRBJ2-5,TGTGCCAGCAGCAACCGAAAAGGGACTAGCGGGAGGGCCCGCGAGACCCAGTACTTC,CASSNRKGTSGRARETQYF
once,TRBD1,TRBV28,TRBJ2-7,TGTGCCAGCAGTTTGTCCGGGACAGGGGTGTACGAGCAGTACTTC,CASSLSGTGVYEQYF
NA,NA,TRBV5-6,TRBJ1-2,TGTGCCAGCACAGGCCTGTTCAACTATGGCTACACCTTC,CASTGLFNYGYTF
NA,NA,TRBV28,TRBJ2-7,TGTGCCAGCAGGGCAGTTGATTGGGGAACCTACGAGCAGTACTTC,CASRAVDWGTYEQYF
few,NA,TRBV30,TRBJ1-5,TGTGCCTGGGGTGGGGGTGCTCAGCCCCAGCATTTT,CAWGGGAQPQHF
NA,TRBD2,TRBV18,TRBJ2-5,TGTGCCAGCTCACCACCGACTAGCGGGAGGGAGACCCAGTACTTC,CASSPPTSGRETQYF
many,NA,TRBV19,TRBJ1-2,TGTGCCAGTACTCGGACAAGGGCCGAGGATGGCTACACCTTC,CASTRTRAEDGYTF
NA,TRBD2,TRBV9,TRBJ2-1,TGTGCCAGCAGCGTAGATCCCCTCGGACTAGCGGGAGGGCCGTCCTACAATGAGCAGTTCTTC,CASSVDPLGLAGGPSYNEQFF
NA,NA,TRBV28,TRBJ2-7,TGTGCCAGCAGAGGGGACCAGAGCTTCTACGAGCAGTACTTC,CASRGDQSFYEQYF
once,NA,TRBV28,TRBJ2-5,TGTGCCAGCAGTTTCCCCCACTCCCAAGAGACCCAGTACTTC,CASSFPHSQETQYF
NA,TRBD2,TRBV5-1,TRBJ2-1,TGCGCCAGCAGCTGGGAGGGGCAGGGCTATGAGCAGTTCTTC,CASSWEGQGYEQFF
few,NA,TRBV20-1,TRBJ2-7,TGCAGTGCTAGAGCTGGATACGAGCAGTACTTC,CSARAGYEQYF
NA,TRBD2,TRBV30,TRBJ2-3,TGTGCCTGGAGCCCCGGACTAGCGGGAGTAGGGGATACGCAGTATTTT,CAWSPGLAGVGDTQYF
once,NA,TRBV7-6,TRBJ2-2,TGTGCCAGCAGCTTAGTCTACCGTGGCACCGGGGAGCTGTTTTTT,CASSLVYRGTGELFF
NA,NA,TRBV19,TRBJ1-1,TGTGCCAGTAGTGGTTCGGGATATACTGAAGCTTTCTTT,CASSGSGYTEAFF
few,TRBD1,TRBV7-3,TRBJ2-1,TGTGCCAGCAGCGCCTACAGGGGACCTTACAATGAGCAGTTCTTC,CASSAYRGPYNEQFF
NA,NA,TRBV28,TRBJ1-2,TGTGCCAGCAGTTTAAATGGGCAGGGCCTCAAAGGTTATGGCTACACCTTC,CASSLNGQGLKGYGYTF
NA,TRBD2,TRBV5-1,TRBJ2-7,TGCGCCAGCACCCTCGGGCCAGCGGGAGGCCTCGGGTTTGAGCAGTACTTC,CASTLGPAGGLGFEQYF
few,NA,TRBV5-4,TRBJ2-4,TGTGCCAGCAGCACGGGACAAGGCATTCAGTACTTC,CASSTGQGIQYF
few,NA,TRBV30,TRBJ1-1,TGTGCCTGGAGGTTCCAAGATAACACTGAAGCTTTCTTT,CAWRFQDNTEAFF
NA,NA,TRBV5-1,TRBJ2-1,TGCGCCAGCAGCTTGATTCCGGGGCCCAATGAGCAGTTCTTC,CASSLIPGPNEQFF
NA,TRBD1,TRBV6-5,TRBJ2-1,TGTGCCAGCAGTTACTCGGGACAGAACAATGAGCAGTTCTTC,CASSYSGQNNEQFF
NA,NA,TRBV27,TRBJ2-3,TGTGCCAGCAGTCCCCCACCCGACAGCGCCCGTCCGCAGTATTTT,CASSPPPDSARPQYF
NA,NA,TRBV7-2,TRBJ2-7,TGTGCCAGCAGCCCGTCCTACGAGCAGTACTTC,CASSPSYEQYF
NA,NA,TRBV18,TRBJ2-5,TGTGCCAGCTCACCAGGCAGGGAAGAGACCCAGTACTTC,CASSPGREETQYF
NA,NA,TRBV5-6,TRBJ1-5,TGTGCCAGCAGCCTGTGGGGGGGTCGTCAGCCCCAGCATTTT,CASSLWGGRQPQHF
NA,TRBD1,TRBV29-1,TRBJ2-2,TGCAGCGTTGTAGAAGGCTACAGGGGGAACACCGGGGAGCTGTTTTTT,CSVVEGYRGNTGELFF
NA,TRBD1,TRBV6-1,TRBJ2-1,TGTGCCAGCACCCGAGGACAGGGTCTATACAATGAGCAGTTCTTC,CASTRGQGLYNEQFF
NA,NA,TRBV7-2,TRBJ2-7,TGTGCCAGCAGCTTAGGCGTATCCCCCCTATATTTCGAGCAGTACTTC,CASSLGVSPLYFEQYF
NA,NA,TRBV29-1,TRBJ2-3,TGCAGCGTTGAAGAATCCGGGGGAGCTACGCAGTATTTT,CSVEESGGATQYF
NA,NA,TRBV11-3,TRBJ2-2,TGCGCCAGCAGCCAAGATGGGAGGTCGGTGATCACCGGGGAGCTGTTTTTT,CASSQDGRSVITGELFF
few,NA,TRBV2,TRBJ1-1,TGTGCCAGCAGTGGTGGTAGCATGAACACTGAAGCTTTCTTT,CASSGGSMNTEAFF
NA,NA,TRBV27,TRBJ2-2,TGTGCCAGCAGTCTAGCCGGGACATTGAACACCGGGGAGCTGTTTTTT,CASSLAGTLNTGELFF
NA,TRBD2,TRBV7-7,TRBJ2-5,TGTGCTAGCAGCTTAGTGGGCGGGAGTCAAGAGACCCAGTACTTC,CASSLVGGSQETQYF
NA,TRBD2,TRBV11-2,TRBJ2-5,TGTGCCAGCAGCTTAGGGAGCGGGGGGGTAGGAGAGACCCAGTACTTC,CASSLGSGGVGETQYF
few,NA,TRBV9,TRBJ2-5,TGTGCCAGCAGCGTAGGGGGGCAGTCCCAAGAGACCCAGTACTTC,CASSVGGQSQETQYF
NA,NA,TRBV2,TRBJ2-1,TGTGCCAGCAGTGAACAGCGGGCCTACAATGAGCAGTTCTTC,CASSEQRAYNEQFF
NA,TRBD1,TRBV30,TRBJ2-1,TGTGCCTGGAGTAAGCGGGACAGGGTCAATGAGCAGTTCTTC,CAWSKRDRVNEQFF
once,NA,TRBV7-2,TRBJ2-7,TGTGCCAGCAGCTCAGACAAGCTGGGGCAGTACTTC,CASSSDKLGQYF
NA,NA,TRBV30,TRBJ2-7,TGTGCCTGGAGTCGCCAGTTCTACGAGCAGTACTTC,CAWSRQFYEQYF
few,TRBD1,TRBV19,TRBJ1-2,TGTGCCAGTAGTATAGCCGGACAGGCTAACTATGGCTACACCTTC,CASSIAGQANYGYTF
NA,NA,TRBV6-4,TRBJ1-1,TGTGCCAGTAGCCCCCTGGACAAACTTGGCACTGAAGCTTTCTTT,CASSPLDKLGTEAFF
NA,NA,TRBV15,TRBJ1-5,TGTGCCACCAGCAGAGATCGGGTGAGAGCTCAGCCCCAGCATTTT,CATSRDRVRAQPQHF
NA,NA,TRBV15,TRBJ1-2,TGTGCCACCAGCAGAGATCAGCGGGTATCAGATGGCTACACCTTC,CATSRDQRVSDGYTF
few,NA,TRBV5-1,TRBJ2-3,TGCGCCAGCAGCTTGACGGTTAGCACAGATACGCAGTATTTT,CASSLTVSTDTQYF
NA,NA,TRBV5-1,TRBJ1-4,TGCGCCAGCAGCGGCGCAACTAATGAAAAACTGTTTTTT,CASSGATNEKLFF
few,NA,TRBV30,TRBJ1-5,TGTGCCTGGAGTGTAAGGTTGGGGGGGGCTGGTCAGCCCCAGCATTTT,CAWSVRLGGAGQPQHF
few,NA,TRBV7-3,TRBJ1-1,TGTGCCAGCAGCTTAATGGGTCCGGGGACTGAAGCTTTCTTT,CASSLMGPGTEAFF
once,NA,TRBV6-1,TRBJ1-2,TGTGCCAGCAGTGAACAGCAAGGGGGAGCTTATGGCTACACCTTC,CASSEQQGGAYGYTF
NA,NA,TRBV6-1,TRBJ1-1,TGTGCCAGCAGTGAAGAAGGGGGTCTCACTGAAGCTTTCTTT,CASSEEGGLTEAFF
NA,NA,TRBV5-4,TRBJ2-1,TGTGCCAGCAGCGATAGGAAGCTCCCCCAAGCAGATGAGCAGTTCTTC,CASSDRKLPQADEQFF
NA,TRBD1,TRBV19,TRBJ2-3,TGTGCCAGTAGTAGTATTTACAGGGGAACAGATACGCAGTATTTT,CASSSIYRGTDTQYF
NA,NA,TRBV5-6,TRBJ2-3,TGTGCCAGCAGCTTGGCCGGACGAAACCCAGATACGCAGTATTTT,CASSLAGRNPDTQYF